Listed here is a single T cell receptor beta chain. As yet, its antigen is unknown. CD45RO-negative, CCR7-selected cells formed the naive CD8 fraction, which excluded terminally differentiated effector memory CD45RA+ cells. These data belong to a study of shared clonotypes between healthy human individuals. Study information: Three plates were used per donor for CD4 naive, three for CD4 memory, two for CD8 naive and one for CD8 memory.

Broader study findings: Compared with clonotypes that all four donors shared, non-shared clonotypes had lower generation probabilities. Sharing across four donors was highest in naive CD4 (approximately 5%) and lowest in memory CD8 (around 0.4%).

The repertoire was sequenced with immunoSEQ multiplex PCR; TCRdb's copy has only in-frame clones and lacks some. The repertoire holds about 590,000 clones, with 95% to 96% as singletons. The ends lost 5 bases at V and 1 base at J; junction bases unmatched: 8. The CDR3 totals 15 residues. The germline CDR1 and CDR2 sequences are SEHNR and FQNEAQ (reference sequence). Sequenced input: naive CD8+ T cells sorted from blood. This sequence joins TRBV7-9 and TRBJ2-7; 7 nucleotides match TRBD1. The receptor's source is a woman younger than 45 in good health. The CDR3 loop is CASSTGTALSYEQYF. CDR3 sequence (DNA): TGTGCCAGCAGCACCGGGACAGCCCTATCCTACGAGCAGTACTTC.